The 28 T cell receptor beta chains reported below all come from one sample, sequenced in a study of blood T cells in healthy people across ages. PCR was performed a second time for about 7 to 12 cycles using a sample-barcoded 5' primer and a J-beta primer mix. TCRdb re-derived calls from the 5' RACE reads in MiXCR, one entry per CDR3 protein. The profile covers about 400,000 distinct CDR3 sequences, with about 49% appearing a single time and around 49% taken by the ten largest. The sample taken for sequencing was blood. These receptors originate from a man aged 60 to 69 in good health.

The CDR3 bases are TGCGACGTTGGTGATCAGGGCGGCTCACCCCTCCACTTT. This sequence encodes CDVGDQGGSPLHF. The chain links TRBV29-1 to TRBJ1-6, with a tentative D call TRBD1 (5 bases). The CDR3 contains 13 residues. Per germline, CDR1 SQVTM and CDR2 ANQGSEA.

The chain links TRBV20-1 to TRBJ1-1; no clear D. V was trimmed by 3 bases and J by 3 bases, leaving 14 bases between them. CDR1 is DFQATT, CDR2 SNEGSKA, per germline (reference sequence). The CDR3 runs 14 residues. The chain's CDR3 is CSARPPGSHTEAFF. The CDR3 DNA follows: TGCAGTGCTAGGCCCCCCGGGAGTCACACTGAAGCTTTCTTT.

This clonotype was counted many times. The genes are TRBV30 and TRBJ1-2; D is undetermined. With 8 bases removed from V and 2 bases from J, the gap between germline ends came to 12 bases. There are 12 residues in the CDR3. Per the germline V gene, CDR1 is GTSNPN and CDR2 is SVGIG (reference sequence). In DNA form, the CDR3 reads TGTGCCGCGTATAGTGGAAACTATGGCTACACCTTC. This sequence encodes CAAYSGNYGYTF.

The V and J genes are TRBV6-6 and TRBJ2-3, with D maybe TRBD1 (6 bases). V lost 3 bases, J lost 1 base, and 8 bases lay in between. Germline lookup yields CDR1 MNHNY and CDR2 SVGAGI (reference sequence). The CDR3 runs to 14 residues. The CDR3 nucleotides are TGTGCCAGCAGTTATCAGGGGCGCACAGATACGCAGTATTTT. Protein: CASSYQGRTDTQYF.

The CDR3, as DNA: TGTGCCAGCAGCCCCGGGACAGGGATTGGCGGCATTCAGTACTTC. This codes for CASSPGTGIGGIQYF. V is TRBV7-9 and J is TRBJ2-4, with 9 bases identical to TRBD1. Trimming removed 5 bases from V and 9 bases from J; junction bases left unmatched: 11. Germline V lookup: CDR1 SEHNR, CDR2 FQNEAQ (reference sequence). CDR3 length: 15 residues.

On this clonotype: One end of the junction varies from germline; a read error may be responsible. This chain uses TRBV6-5 with TRBJ2-5, with a weak D call TRBD1 (6 bases). The CDR3 length is 16 residues. Germline V CDR1 and CDR2: MNHEY, SVGAGI. CDR3 amino acids: CAGRPGQTQAYNDQYF. The CDR3, as DNA: TGTGCCGGCAGACCCGGACAGACACAGGCCTACAATGATCAGTACTTC.

This clonotype appeared a single time. The rearrangement joins TRBV4-3 to TRBJ2-5; 11 bases line up with TRBD2. CDR1 and CDR2 (germline): LGHNA, YSLEER. The ends lost 2 bases at V and 11 bases at J; junction bases unmatched: 16. This CDR3 region has 17 residues. This chain's CDR3 is CASSQSYTSGSYNEQYF. CDR3 nucleotide sequence: TGCGCCAGCAGCCAATCCTATACTAGCGGGAGTTACAATGAGCAGTACTTC.

About this clonotype: A read error may account for a junction end that differs from germline. The chain has TRBV7-2 and TRBJ1-4, with D perhaps matching TRBD1 (5 bases). This CDR3 has 14 amino acids. CDR1 is SGHTA and CDR2 is FQGNSA in the germline V gene. CDR3 in amino acids: CACSFRGTGEKLFF. Here the CDR3 DNA reads TGTGCCTGCAGCTTCCGAGGGACGGGTGAAAAACTGTTTTTT.

The V gene is TRBV7-2, the J gene TRBJ2-7; a possible D gene is TRBD1 (5 bases). CDR3 length equals 15 residues. Germline V lookup: CDR1 SGHTA, CDR2 FQGNSA. V lost 4 bases, J lost 4 bases, and 17 bases lay in between. CDR3: CASSSPAKGVYEQYF. CDR3 nucleotides: TGTGCCAGCAGCTCCCCCGCCAAAGGGGTGTACGAGCAGTACTTC.

The rearrangement uses TRBV20-1 and TRBJ2-1; D may correspond to TRBD1 or TRBD2 (5 bases each). In germline, CDR1 is DFQATT, CDR2 SNEGSKA (reference sequence). The V end was cut by 7 bases, the J end by 6 bases, with 16 bases between. The CDR3 consists of 13 residues. Here the CDR3 DNA reads TGCAGTGTAACCGGGACCCCTCCCAATGAGCAGTTCTTC. This encodes CSVTGTPPNEQFF.

This chain joins TRBV7-9 and TRBJ2-2; D possibly corresponds to TRBD2 (7 bases). The CDR3 is made up of 14 amino acids. The germline V gene encodes CDR1 SEHNR and CDR2 FQNEAQ (reference sequence). V was shortened by 10 bases and J by 6 bases, with 18 bases between the two germline ends. The CDR3 nucleotides read TGTGCCACCACGGATGGGGGGGCGTCCGGGGAGCTGTTTTTT. Translation gives CATTDGGASGELFF.

The J gene is TRBJ2-3, the V gene TRBV20-1; a possible D gene is TRBD2 (6 bases). V dropped 6 bases and J dropped 2 bases, with 12 bases sitting between them. CDR1 DFQATT and CDR2 SNEGSKA come from the germline V gene (reference sequence). The CDR3 is 13 residues long. The CDR3 nucleotides read TGCAGTGCCGTTGCGGGGCCCACAGATACGCAGTATTTT. This translates into CSAVAGPTDTQYF.

A word on this clonotype: Just one base apart from a much larger clone, this may be a read error. The V gene is TRBV20-1, the J gene TRBJ2-3, with D possibly being TRBD2 (7 bases). CDR1 is DFQATT and CDR2 is SNEGSKA in the germline V gene (reference sequence). The CDR3 spans 13 residues. The CDR3 sequence is CSSGGAFTDTQNF. The CDR3 DNA is TGCAGCTCTGGGGGGGCCTTCACAGATACGCAGAATTTT.

A remark on this clonotype: A single base separates this from a much larger clone, so it may be a read error. The gene calls are TRBV7-2 and TRBJ2-7; 8 bases line up with TRBD2. The J call could be wrong; TRBJ2-5 is a better fit for the DNA end. Germline values: CDR1 SGHTA, CDR2 FQGNSA. The CDR3 totals 18 residues. DNA for the CDR3: TGTGCCAGCAGCCTGACAGAGGGCGCAGGACTAGCCTTAGGGACCCAGTACTTC. It yields the protein CASSLTEGAGLALGTQYF.

The V gene is TRBV5-1, the J gene TRBJ1-1; the D is unclear. Germline V gene data show CDR1 as SGHRS and CDR2 as YFSETQ. V dropped 4 bases and J dropped 1 base, with 11 bases sitting between them. There are 14 residues in the CDR3. The CDR3 coding sequence is TGCGCCAGCAGCGGATCGGGCGGGAACACTGAAGCTTTCTTT. It yields the protein CASSGSGGNTEAFF.

This clonotype was seen repeatedly, ten times or more. The gene calls are TRBV3-1 and TRBJ1-1; D remains unclear. The germline gives CDR1 LGHDT, CDR2 YNNKEL (reference sequence). The germline V and J ends were trimmed by 1 base and 4 bases, with 4 bases remaining between them. This CDR3 spans 12 amino acids. CDR3 nucleotide sequence: TGTGCCAGCAGCCAAGGAAGCACTGAAGCTTTCTTT. It encodes CASSQGSTEAFF.

This clonotype occurred a few times. The rearrangement links TRBV7-6 to TRBJ2-5; D remains ambiguous. V was shortened by 0 bases and J by 2 bases, with 7 bases between the two germline ends. The CDR3 is made up of 14 amino acids. In germline, CDR1 is SGHVS, CDR2 FNYEAQ. CDR3 sequence: CASSLAQGQETQYF. CDR3 nucleotides: TGTGCCAGCAGCTTAGCGCAAGGACAAGAGACCCAGTACTTC.

V usage is TRBV20-1 and J usage is TRBJ2-7, with D maybe TRBD2 (7 bases). The end of the DNA is better explained by TRBJ2-5, so the J call may be wrong. From germline, CDR1 is DFQATT and CDR2 SNEGSKA (reference sequence). The CDR3 covers 12 residues. The CDR3, as DNA: TGCAGTACGACTGGGGGGGCAGAGACCCAGTACTTC. Translated, it gives CSTTGGAETQYF.

The chain carries TRBV10-3 and TRBJ1-5; D ambiguous. The CDR3 has 15 amino acids. The germline V and J ends were trimmed by 3 bases and 3 bases, with 12 bases remaining between them. The germline gives CDR1 ENHRY, CDR2 SYGVKD. CDR3 DNA: TGTGCCATCAGTGATTTGGGCAGAAACAATCAGCCCCAGCATTTT. It specifies CAISDLGRNNQPQHF.

CDR3 coding DNA: TGTGCCACCAGCAGAGACGCCTGGACTAGAGAGACCCAGTACTTC. Protein: CATSRDAWTRETQYF. The chain combines TRBV15 with TRBJ2-5; 7 bases line up with TRBD2. The CDR3 is 15 amino acids. Trimming removed 0 bases from V and 4 bases from J; junction bases left unmatched: 5. Germline loops: CDR1 LNHNV, CDR2 YYDKDF (reference sequence). Full variable domain (remainder filled in from reference TRBV15 and TRBJ2-5): DAMVIQNPRYQVTQFGKPVTLSCSQTLNHNVMYWYQQKSSQAPKLLFHYYDKDFNNEADTPDNFQSRRPNTSFCFLDIRSPGLGDTAMYLCATSRDAWTRETQYFGPGTRLLVL.

This rearrangement joins TRBV18 to TRBJ1-2; maybe TRBD1 (5 bases). Germline V CDR1 and CDR2: KGHSH, LQKENI. The V end lost 5 bases, the J end lost 2 bases, and 12 bases lay between the germline ends. The CDR3 contains 14 residues. CDR3 nucleotide sequence: TGTGCCAGCTCATCTACCCAGGGCAACTATGGCTACACCTTC. Translated: CASSSTQGNYGYTF.

A word on this clonotype: Germline is not matched at one junction end, which may reflect a read error. The chain is built from TRBV27 and TRBJ1-2, with unresolved D. Germline values: CDR1 MNHEY, CDR2 SMNVEV (reference sequence). CDR3 length equals 12 residues. The CDR3 DNA is TGTGCCGGCAGTATACTATACTATGGCTACACCTTC. Translation gives CAGSILYYGYTF.

This clonotype came up once. The chain links TRBV10-3 to TRBJ2-1; 7 positions agree with TRBD2. The V gene's germline CDR1 is ENHRY and CDR2 SYGVKD. V shed 4 bases and J 10 bases; nucleotides not matched to a gene: 4. There are 12 residues in the CDR3. CDR3 in amino acids: CAISGMGGEQFF. The CDR3 coding sequence is TGTGCCATCAGTGGGATGGGGGGGGAGCAGTTCTTC.

The chain couples TRBV25-1 to TRBJ2-7; the D gene is possibly TRBD2 (6 bases). The V and J ends lost 7 bases and 1 base respectively, with 14 bases between them. The CDR3 consists of 14 residues. The V gene's germline CDR1 is MGHDK and CDR2 SYGVNS. CDR3 residues: CASIGAGRSYEQYF. The CDR3 DNA sequence: TGTGCCAGCATTGGAGCGGGTAGGTCCTACGAGCAGTACTTC.

This clonotype was counted only a few times. CDR3 protein: CASSLGASGRYEQYF. CDR3 DNA sequence: TGCGCCAGCAGCTTGGGAGCTAGCGGGAGATACGAGCAGTACTTC. This chain links TRBV5-1 with TRBJ2-4; 10 nucleotides agree with TRBD2. With the DNA end fitting TRBJ2-7 better, the J assignment may be wrong. This CDR3 contains 15 residues. CDR1 SGHRS and CDR2 YFSETQ come from the germline V gene.

The rearrangement joins TRBV27 to TRBJ2-1; no firm D call. The V end lost 5 bases, the J end lost 13 bases, and 21 bases lay between the germline ends. Germline V gene sequence: CDR1 MNHEY, CDR2 SMNVEV (reference sequence). The CDR3 runs 14 residues. This CDR3 is CASSIGHNGETQFF. The CDR3 DNA reads TGTGCCAGCAGTATAGGCCACAATGGAGAGACCCAGTTCTTC.

This clonotype came up once. The junction shows a germline mismatch at one end, possibly a read error. The chain has TRBV6-2 or TRBV6-3 and TRBJ1-1; a weak D match, TRBD1 (6 bases). From germline, CDR1 is MNHEY and CDR2 SVGEGT. This CDR3 has 14 residues. CDR3 amino acids: CASSERTVNTEAFF. The CDR3, as DNA: TGTGCCAGCAGTGAAAGGACAGTGAACACCGAAGCTTTCTTT.

This clonotype was found a few times. V gene TRBV28 combines with J gene TRBJ1-1, with D possibly TRBD1 on 6 matching bases. V lost 5 bases and J lost 0, with 19 bases in between. The CDR3 extends over 17 amino acids. Germline CDR1 MDHEN, CDR2 SYDVKM. The DNA for the CDR3 is TGTGCCAGCAGTACTCACGGAGGGGGAGATTTGAACACTGAAGCTTTCTTT. This encodes CASSTHGGGDLNTEAFF.